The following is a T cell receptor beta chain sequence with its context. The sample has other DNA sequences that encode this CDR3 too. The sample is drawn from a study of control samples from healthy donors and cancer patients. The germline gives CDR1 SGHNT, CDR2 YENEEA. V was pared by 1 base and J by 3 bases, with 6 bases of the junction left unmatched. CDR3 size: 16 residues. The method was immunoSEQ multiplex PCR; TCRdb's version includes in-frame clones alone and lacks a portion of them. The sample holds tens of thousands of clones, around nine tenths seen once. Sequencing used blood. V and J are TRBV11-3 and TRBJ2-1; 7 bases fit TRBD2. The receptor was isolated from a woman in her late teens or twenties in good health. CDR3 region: CASSLGGAGDYNEQFF. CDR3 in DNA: TGTGCCAGCAGCTTAGGAGGGGCGGGGGACTACAATGAGCAGTTCTTC.